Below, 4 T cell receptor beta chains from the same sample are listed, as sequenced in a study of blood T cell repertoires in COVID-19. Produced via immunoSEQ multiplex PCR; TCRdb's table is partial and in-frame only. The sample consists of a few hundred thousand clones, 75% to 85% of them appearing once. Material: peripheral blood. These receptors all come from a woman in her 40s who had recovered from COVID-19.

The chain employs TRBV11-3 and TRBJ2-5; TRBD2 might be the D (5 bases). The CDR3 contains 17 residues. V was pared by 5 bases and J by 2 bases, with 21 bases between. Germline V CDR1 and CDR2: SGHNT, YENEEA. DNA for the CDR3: TGTGCCAGCAGCGAATCTTCTGTGAGGGTGGAGCAAGAGACCCAGTACTTC. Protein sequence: CASSESSVRVEQETQYF.

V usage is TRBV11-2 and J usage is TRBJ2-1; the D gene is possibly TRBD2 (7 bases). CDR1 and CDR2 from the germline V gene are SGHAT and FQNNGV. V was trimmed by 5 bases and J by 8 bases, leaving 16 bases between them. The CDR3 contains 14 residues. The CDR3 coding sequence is TGTGCCAGCAGCCTCGTCGGGGGGCGAGATGAGCAGTTCTTC. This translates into CASSLVGGRDEQFF.

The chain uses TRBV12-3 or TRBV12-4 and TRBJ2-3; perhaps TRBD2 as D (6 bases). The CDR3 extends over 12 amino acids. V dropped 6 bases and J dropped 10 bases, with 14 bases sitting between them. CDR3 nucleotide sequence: TGTGCCAGCAGGAACCCCGGGACTTCGCAGTATTTT. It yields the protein CASRNPGTSQYF.

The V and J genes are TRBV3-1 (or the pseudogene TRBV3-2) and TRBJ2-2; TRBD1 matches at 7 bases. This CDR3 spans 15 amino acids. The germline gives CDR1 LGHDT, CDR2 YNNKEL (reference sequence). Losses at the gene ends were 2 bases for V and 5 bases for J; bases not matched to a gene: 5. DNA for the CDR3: TGTGCCAGCAGCCAATGGGACAGACAAACCGGGGAGCTGTTTTTT. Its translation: CASSQWDRQTGELFF.